This T cell receptor beta chain is from a study of T cells in Graves' hyperthyroidism and ophthalmopathy. Whole-study context: At initial diagnosis, before any treatment had begun, peripheral blood was obtained.

RNA transcripts provided the source from which TCR beta CDR3 regions were amplified. The primer set for the first-round RT-PCR of the TCR CDR3 was HTBI. TCRdb fed the multiplex PCR reads into MiXCR, producing one record per CDR3 protein. The sample carries 530,000 or so distinct CDR3 sequences, roughly 15% recorded once. The CDR3 covers 16 residues. CDR1 and CDR2 from the germline V gene are SGHTA and FQGTGA. The J segment lost 1 base and the V segment lost 4 bases, leaving 5 bases of the junction unmatched. For the diagnoses, clinical symptoms, serum thyroxine and TRAb, thyroid ultrasound and orbital computed tomography were used. Concerning this clonotype: No antigen is known for it.

Whole-study findings and limits: Ophthalmopathy, as predicted by the model, came a median roughly 6.8 months after the prediction. Appearing also in blood were most of the thyroid clonotypes expanded above 0.001.

This sequence was found in a woman younger than 30 with Graves' ophthalmopathy. The chain uses TRBV7-3 and TRBJ2-3, with 10 bases matching TRBD2. Sequencing was performed on blood. As DNA, the CDR3 is TGTGCCAGCAGCTCCGGGACTAGCGTAGGCACAGATACGCAGTATTTT. It is translated as CASSSGTSVGTDTQYF.